This T cell receptor beta chain was documented in a study of blood T cell repertoires in COVID-19. V was pared by 4 bases and J by 4 bases, with 12 bases between. The CDR3 spans 14 residues. Germline V gene lookup returns CDR1 SGHRS and CDR2 YFSETQ. TCRdb's copy holds only in-frame clones and misses some; the assay was immunoSEQ multiplex PCR. Of around 110,000 clones listed, 90% were seen once; the top ten hold less than 2%. Sequenced sample: peripheral blood. The TCR originated in a human donor with active COVID-19. The donor label of this sample is uncertain. V is TRBV5-1 and J is TRBJ2-1; TRBD1 is a possible D gene (5 bases). CDR3 DNA sequence: TGCGCCAGCAGCAGAGGACAAAATTACAATGAGCAGTTCTTC. Protein sequence: CASSRGQNYNEQFF.